These T cell receptor beta chains were read from a single sample in a study of blood T cell repertoires in COVID-19. Repertoires were generated with immunoSEQ multiplex PCR, while TCRdb's copy carries only in-frame clones and drops some. The sample lists about 110,000 clones, about 83% occurring once. The sequencing input was peripheral blood. The origin of the receptors is a woman in her 70s with acute or convalescent COVID-19. Each CDR3 is given with its conserved first and last residue. A D gene is named only where the DNA matches it firmly. Not all rows give a size; the values are once, few, many and, for expanded clones, a class.

D	V	J	length	size	DNA	CDR3
.	TRBV5-5	TRBJ2-7	13	.	TGTGCCAGCTTCGCACAAACCTCCTACGAGCAGTACTTC	CASFAQTSYEQYF
.	TRBV9	TRBJ2-2	18	.	TGTGCCAGCAGCTCCCCAAAGCCGATGGGGCTGAACACCGGGGAGCTGTTTTTT	CASSSPKPMGLNTGELFF
TRBD2	TRBV29-1	TRBJ2-1	13	.	TGCAGCCCGGGCATAGCGGGGGACAATGAGCAGTTCTTC	CSPGIAGDNEQFF
.	TRBV28	TRBJ2-3	12	.	TGTGCCAGCAGTGAAGCGGTCGATACGCAGTATTTT	CASSEAVDTQYF
.	TRBV10-3	TRBJ1-2	14	.	TGTGCCATCAGGGTATCGTCGGGGGTATATGGCTACACCTTC	CAIRVSSGVYGYTF
.	TRBV28	TRBJ2-7	13	once	TGTGCCAGCTCCATTACTAGCACCTACGAGCAGTACTTC	CASSITSTYEQYF
.	TRBV19	TRBJ1-6	15	.	TGTGCCAGTAGTATTGGAGGACAGAATAATTCACCCCTCCACTTT	CASSIGGQNNSPLHF
.	TRBV4-1	TRBJ2-5	15	once	TGCGCCAGCAGCCTTAATGGACACGGACAAGAGACCCAGTACTTC	CASSLNGHGQETQYF
TRBD1	TRBV5-4	TRBJ1-2	16	.	TGTGCCAGCAGCTCCAGCCTTGGACAGGGAAACTATGGCTACACCTTC	CASSSSLGQGNYGYTF
.	TRBV6-5	TRBJ2-7	13	.	TGTGCCAGCCGGGTAGTTGTCCCCTACGAGCAGTACTTC	CASRVVVPYEQYF
.	TRBV6-5	TRBJ2-1	11	.	TGTGCCAGCAGCCGAGGAGGTGAGCAGTTCTTC	CASSRGGEQFF
TRBD2	TRBV7-3	TRBJ2-2	17	.	TGTGCCAGCAGCCCATTTGCCGGGACTAGGGAGACCGGGGAGCTGTTTTTT	CASSPFAGTRETGELFF
.	TRBV25-1	TRBJ1-2	15	.	TGTGCCAGCAGTGAATATGGTCCAGGACTTGGAGACTACACCTTC	CASSEYGPGLGDYTF
.	TRBV12-3/TRBV12-4	TRBJ1-2	11	.	TGTGCCAGCGGTTCGGGCTATGGCTACACCTTC	CASGSGYGYTF
TRBD1	TRBV9	TRBJ1-4	14	.	TGTGCCAGCAGCCCCGGGACAGTTAGAGAAAAACTGTTTTTT	CASSPGTVREKLFF
TRBD2	TRBV28	TRBJ2-1	14	.	TGTGCCAGCAAAACCGGACTAGCGGGGAATGAGCAGTTCTTC	CASKTGLAGNEQFF
.	TRBV5-4	TRBJ2-3	15	.	TGTGCCAGCAGCTTGGATGGGGGCGCCGGAGATACGCAGTATTTT	CASSLDGGAGDTQYF
TRBD1	TRBV5-1	TRBJ1-1	14	.	TGCGCCAGCAGCTTGACAGGGGCCAACACTGAAGCTTTCTTT	CASSLTGANTEAFF
TRBD1	TRBV28	TRBJ1-2	15	.	TGTGCCACCGGGACAGGGGCCATGGGCAACTATGGCTACACCTTC	CATGTGAMGNYGYTF
.	TRBV7-2	TRBJ1-2	15	.	TGTGCCAGCAGCAAAGATATCGGGAGTAACTATGGCTACACCTTC	CASSKDIGSNYGYTF
.	TRBV28	TRBJ2-1	20	.	TGTGCCAGCAGTCCCTCATCGGGGGTCACTCCAACTGTCTCCTACAATGAGCAGTTCTTC	CASSPSSGVTPTVSYNEQFF
TRBD1	TRBV19	TRBJ1-3	15	few	TGTGCCAGTAGTTTTGACAGGGCGGCTGGAAACACCATATATTTT	CASSFDRAAGNTIYF
.	TRBV28	TRBJ1-3	16	.	TGTGCCAGCAGCCGTCCGTTCGGGGAGTTAGGAAACACCATATATTTT	CASSRPFGELGNTIYF
.	TRBV6-5	TRBJ1-5	13	.	TGTGCCAGCAGTCGAGGACATGATCAGCCCCAGCATTTT	CASSRGHDQPQHF
TRBD2	TRBV19	TRBJ2-1	14	.	TGTGCCAGTAGTATGGTAAGCGGGAGCGGTGAGCAGTTCTTC	CASSMVSGSGEQFF
.	TRBV10-2	TRBJ2-1	10	.	TGCGCCAGTGTCGGTAATGAGCAGTTCTTC	CASVGNEQFF
TRBD1	TRBV5-4	TRBJ1-1	14	.	TGTGCCAGCAGCACAGGGGCGACGAACACTGAAGCTTTCTTT	CASSTGATNTEAFF
TRBD2	TRBV19	TRBJ2-1	14	.	TGTGCCAGTAGTACGACTAGCGGGAGGGAGGGGCAGTTCTTC	CASSTTSGREGQFF
.	TRBV29-1	TRBJ1-2	14	.	TGCAGCGTTGAAGATGGGCAGGGATACGGAGGCTACACCTTC	CSVEDGQGYGGYTF
.	TRBV6-1	TRBJ1-1	14	once	TGTGCCAGCAGTGAACGTCATGAGGGGGCTGAAGCTTTCTTT	CASSERHEGAEAFF
.	TRBV2	TRBJ2-1	15	.	TGTGCCAGCAGTGTCGACAGCCTCACCTACAATGAGCAGTTCTTC	CASSVDSLTYNEQFF
.	TRBV14	TRBJ1-6	16	.	TGTGCCAGCGTGCTCTGTGTAGGGGTCTATAATTCACCCCTCCACTTT	CASVLCVGVYNSPLHF
TRBD2	TRBV3-1/TRBV3-2	TRBJ2-5	15	once	TGTGCCAGCAGCCCTCCTGGACTAGCAAGGGAGACCCAGTACTTC	CASSPPGLARETQYF
.	TRBV19	TRBJ2-1	15	.	TGTGCCAGTAGTATCCCAGGTATATCGGGGAATGAGCAGTTCTTC	CASSIPGISGNEQFF
TRBD1	TRBV18	TRBJ1-4	14	.	TGTGCCAGCTCATCGGACAGGACTAATGAAAAACTGTTTTTT	CASSSDRTNEKLFF
TRBD1	TRBV5-1	TRBJ1-1	13	.	TGCGCCAGCAGCCGGGGACAGGGAACTGAAGCTTTCTTT	CASSRGQGTEAFF
TRBD1	TRBV5-4	TRBJ2-5	17	.	TGTGCCAGCAGCTTGGCCAGAAGGACAGGGGGCTCTGAGACCCAGTACTTC	CASSLARRTGGSETQYF